The 13 T cell receptor beta chains listed next were all sequenced from one sample in a study of CD8 T cells in ankylosing spondylitis (dated by TCRdb to 2016 to 2017). The library came from 5' RACE. TCRdb records Illumina HiSeq 2500 as the sequencer. TCRdb reworked the public reads: Q25 trimming with fastp, MiXCR clone assembly, productive beta chains retained. Under each unique CDR3 protein, matching rows form one entry showing the most common genes and DNA. This sample has 200,000 to 250,000 distinct CDR3 sequences in its table, and around 10% of those were observed once. Roughly 6.8% of the sample belongs to the ten largest clones. Input material: blood, either unsorted or a sorted T cell fraction (not recorded which). These receptors came from a male donor with ankylosing spondylitis or in good health (not recorded which).

The chain is built from TRBV11-2 and TRBJ1-1; 9 bases align to TRBD1. Trimming removed 4 bases from V and 6 bases from J; junction bases left unmatched: 12. The V gene's germline CDR1 is SGHAT and CDR2 FQNNGV. There are 16 residues in the CDR3. The CDR3: CASSSNRGPGRAEAFF. CDR3 nucleotide sequence: TGTGCCAGCAGCTCGAACAGGGGGCCCGGGAGAGCTGAAGCTTTCTTT.

This clonotype was picked up many times. The rearrangement uses TRBV5-1 and TRBJ1-1; no definite D call. Trimming cost V 0 bases and J 0 bases, with 9 bases left between them. The CDR3 is 15 residues long. Germline lookup yields CDR1 SGHRS and CDR2 YFSETQ. The CDR3 DNA follows: TGCGCCAGCAGCTTGGAGGCCCTAATGAACACTGAAGCTTTCTTT. Translation: CASSLEALMNTEAFF.

The sample holds many counts of this clonotype. The chain carries TRBV12-3 or TRBV12-4 and TRBJ1-5; a possible D gene is TRBD1 (5 bases). The CDR3 sequence is 14 residues long. Trimming removed 6 bases at V and 2 bases at J, with 11 bases between. CDR3 nucleotide sequence: TGTGCCAGCAGGGAGGGAGGGGGCAATCAGCCCCAGCATTTT. Translated, it gives CASREGGGNQPQHF.

J is TRBJ2-2 and V is TRBV5-1; possibly TRBD1 or TRBD2 for D (6 bases each). The CDR3 has 16 amino acids. V lost 0 bases, J lost 5 bases, and 14 bases lay in between. Germline V lookup: CDR1 SGHRS, CDR2 YFSETQ. CDR3 DNA sequence: TGCGCCAGCAGCTTGGCCGGGGGCTTAGGAACCGGGGAGCTGTTTTTT. This gives the protein CASSLAGGLGTGELFF.

The V and J genes are TRBV7-8 and TRBJ2-5; the D gene is possibly TRBD2 (6 bases). Per germline, CDR1 SGHVS and CDR2 FQNEAQ. This CDR3 has 14 amino acids. With 5 bases removed from V and 3 bases from J, the gap between germline ends came to 13 bases. The CDR3 sequence is CASSPMGGKETQYF. DNA of the CDR3: TGTGCCAGCAGCCCCATGGGGGGTAAAGAGACCCAGTACTTC.

In this sample, this clonotype turned up a few times. The chain links TRBV25-1 to TRBJ2-2, with TRBD1 matching over 7 bases. There are 15 residues in the CDR3. V shed 2 bases and J 2 bases; nucleotides not matched to a gene: 2. The germline gives CDR1 MGHDK, CDR2 SYGVNS. The CDR3 nucleotides read TGTGCCAGCAGTGAAGGGACAGTAAACACCGGGGAGCTGTTTTTT. Translated: CASSEGTVNTGELFF.

The table lists this clonotype with many counts. V is TRBV5-1 and J is TRBJ2-3, with D perhaps matching TRBD2 (5 bases). V was pared by 2 bases and J by 2 bases, with 12 bases between. CDR1 and CDR2 from the germline V gene are SGHRS and YFSETQ. This CDR3 region has 15 residues. CDR3 DNA: TGCGCCAGCAGCTTTGCCGGGGTTGACACAGATACGCAGTATTTT. Its protein product is CASSFAGVDTDTQYF.

This clonotype was counted at least ten times. The rearrangement joins TRBV5-1 to TRBJ2-7; 9 nucleotides line up with TRBD1. The CDR3 runs to 16 residues. Germline V lookup: CDR1 SGHRS, CDR2 YFSETQ. V gave up 2 bases and J gave up 5 bases; unmatched junction bases: 11. Here the CDR3 reads CASSLQGALSMDEQYF. CDR3 DNA sequence: TGCGCCAGCAGCTTACAGGGGGCGCTATCGATGGACGAGCAGTACTTC.

J is TRBJ2-1 and V is TRBV4-2, with a weak D call TRBD2 (5 bases). The ends were cut back, 2 bases at V and 5 bases at J, with 10 bases in the middle. Germline-derived CDR1 and CDR2 are LGHNA and YNFKEQ. The CDR3 contains 14 residues. CDR3 sequence reads: CASSQIELDNEQFF. CDR3 nucleotides: TGTGCCAGCAGCCAAATCGAACTAGACAATGAGCAGTTCTTC.

The table lists this clonotype with many counts. The chain couples TRBV11-2 to TRBJ2-3; 7 positions match TRBD2. Germline assignment: CDR1 SGHAT and CDR2 FQNNGV. V shed 5 bases and J 0 bases; nucleotides not matched to a gene: 5. The CDR3 spans 15 residues. This CDR3 reads CASSLGLVSTDTQYF. The CDR3 coding sequence is TGTGCCAGCAGCCTCGGACTAGTGAGCACAGATACGCAGTATTTT.

This clonotype came up many times. This sequence joins TRBV12-3 or TRBV12-4 and TRBJ1-2; D unresolved. This CDR3 is 12 amino acids long. Trimming pared 7 bases from V and 8 bases from J, leaving 14 bases between. The CDR3 loop is CASNPARRGYTF. The CDR3 DNA follows: TGTGCCAGCAATCCGGCACGTAGGGGCTACACCTTC.

The chain joins TRBV11-2 to TRBJ1-1, with D uncertain. Trimming cost V 0 bases and J 1 base, with 9 bases left between them. This CDR3 region has 15 residues. CDR1 and CDR2 (germline): SGHAT, FQNNGV. CDR3: CASSLEGAWNTEAFF. The CDR3 region has the DNA TGTGCCAGCAGCTTAGAGGGCGCATGGAACACTGAAGCTTTCTTT.

This clonotype came up many times. The V and J genes are TRBV20-1 and TRBJ1-3, with a weak D call TRBD1 (5 bases). The V gene's germline CDR1 is DFQATT and CDR2 SNEGSKA (reference sequence). With 3 bases removed from V and 0 bases from J, the gap between germline ends came to 27 bases. This CDR3 has 20 residues. CDR3 sequence: CSARRSGVWAQRTSGNTIYF. The CDR3 bases are TGCAGTGCTAGGAGGTCGGGGGTGTGGGCTCAACGCACCTCTGGAAACACCATATATTTT.